What follows is one T cell receptor (beta chain) and its context. What it binds is not known. These data are taken from a study of T cells in localized non-small cell lung cancer. General study results and limits: A higher density of T cells in blood coincided with extended overall survival. Median detection of top 100 tumor clones in adjacent lung was roughly 61 clones. Uninvolved adjacent lung had more T cell clonality than any other tissue, topping tumor.

Trimming removed 4 bases at V and 10 bases at J, with 10 bases between. The CDR3 contains 11 residues. Assay used: immunoSEQ multiplex PCR; TCRdb lists only in-frame clones, some missing. The sample carries over 2,000 clones, around a quarter recorded once. The chain recombines TRBV6-7 with TRBJ1-2, with D possibly TRBD1 on 5 matching bases. TRBV6-7 is reported as an ORF; its role is uncertain. This sequence originates from a woman aged 35 to 69 with stage II lung adenocarcinoma. This specimen was lung tumor tissue, taken before any cancer treatment. The CDR3 bases are TGTGCCAGCAGTTGGGGCAGGGCCTACACCTTC. It translates to CASSWGRAYTF.